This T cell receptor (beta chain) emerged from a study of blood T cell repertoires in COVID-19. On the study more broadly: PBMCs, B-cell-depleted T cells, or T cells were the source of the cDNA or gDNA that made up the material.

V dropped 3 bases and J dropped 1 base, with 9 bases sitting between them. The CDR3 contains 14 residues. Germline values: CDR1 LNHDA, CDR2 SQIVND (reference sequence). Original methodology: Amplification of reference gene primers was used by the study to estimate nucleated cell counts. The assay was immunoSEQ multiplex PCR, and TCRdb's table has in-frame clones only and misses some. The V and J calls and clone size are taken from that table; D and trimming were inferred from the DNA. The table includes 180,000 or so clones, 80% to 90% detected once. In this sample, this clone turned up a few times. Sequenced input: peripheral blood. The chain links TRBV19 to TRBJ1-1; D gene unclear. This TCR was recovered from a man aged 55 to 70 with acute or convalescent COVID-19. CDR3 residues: CASSISEGNTEAFF. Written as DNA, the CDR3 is TGTGCCAGTAGTATTTCGGAGGGGAACACTGAAGCTTTCTTT.